These 3 T cell receptor beta chains came from one sample sequenced in a study of blood T cells in healthy people across ages. The authors ran a second PCR of roughly 7 to 11 cycles using a sample-barcoded 5' primer and a J-beta primer mix. Using its own MiXCR run on the 5' RACE reads, TCRdb lists one record per CDR3 protein. The data show around 1.7 million distinct CDR3 sequences, roughly 30% seen once. Material for sequencing was blood. Receptors originate from a woman aged 25 to 39 in good health.

V gene TRBV5-1 combines with J gene TRBJ2-5; D is perhaps TRBD1 or TRBD2 (7 bases each). Trimming stripped 7 bases from V and 1 base from J, with 17 bases between. Germline V CDR1 and CDR2: SGHRS, YFSETQ. The CDR3 has 15 residues. The CDR3 DNA is TGCGCCAGCTCCCCAGGGGGGGCAATCCAAGAGACCCAGTACTTC. It is translated as CASSPGGAIQETQYF.

In its sample, this clonotype was seen a few times. Germline is not matched at one junction end, which may reflect a read error. The V call is TRBV12-3 or TRBV12-4, the J call TRBJ2-3; D call uncertain. The CDR3 loop spans 15 amino acids. The CDR3 region has the DNA TGTGCCAGCAGTACCAGTCGGAGCAGCACAGATACGCGGTATTTT. Its protein product is CASSTSRSSTDTRYF.

The chain couples TRBV6-2 or TRBV6-3 to TRBJ2-4; D tentatively fits TRBD1 or TRBD2 (9 bases each). Germline CDR1 is MNHEY and CDR2 is SVGEGT. Trimming shortened V by 6 bases and J by 1 base, and 22 bases separated the two germline ends. The CDR3 contains 18 residues. The CDR3 sequence: CASSREQGAGGAKNIQYF. The CDR3 bases are TGTGCCAGCAGCCGAGAACAGGGGGCGGGAGGGGCCAAAAACATTCAGTACTTC.